Ten or more counts support the clone carrying this T cell receptor beta chain. Its antigen is unknown. Germline V gives CDR1 SQVTM, CDR2 ANQGSEA. The germline V and J ends were trimmed by 7 bases and 4 bases, with 24 bases remaining between them. The CDR3 is made up of 16 amino acids. With 10-nucleotide random UMIs included, cDNA was synthesized by 5'RACE. Each CDR3 protein gets one entry after TCRdb re-called the 5' RACE reads with MiXCR. The sample consists of roughly 80,000 distinct CDR3 sequences, roughly a sixth of them appearing once. This specimen belongs to a study of neurological immune-mediated disorders. Unsorted libraries came from 2 million PBMCs stored at -80 °C. Findings of the study overall: Across subjects, expanded clones had no CDR3 amino acid sequences in common, pointing to private repertoires in all groups. The highest TCR clonal expansion occurred in HTLV-1-associated myelopathy; multiple sclerosis fell below healthy controls.

The chain has TRBV29-1 and TRBJ2-3, with D maybe TRBD2 (7 bases). The receptor was isolated from a woman in her thirties or forties in good health. Input material: PBMCs. The CDR3 loop is CSAWRGGASSADTQYF. CDR3 DNA: TGCAGCGCCTGGAGGGGGGGGGCAAGTTCAGCAGATACGCAGTATTTT.